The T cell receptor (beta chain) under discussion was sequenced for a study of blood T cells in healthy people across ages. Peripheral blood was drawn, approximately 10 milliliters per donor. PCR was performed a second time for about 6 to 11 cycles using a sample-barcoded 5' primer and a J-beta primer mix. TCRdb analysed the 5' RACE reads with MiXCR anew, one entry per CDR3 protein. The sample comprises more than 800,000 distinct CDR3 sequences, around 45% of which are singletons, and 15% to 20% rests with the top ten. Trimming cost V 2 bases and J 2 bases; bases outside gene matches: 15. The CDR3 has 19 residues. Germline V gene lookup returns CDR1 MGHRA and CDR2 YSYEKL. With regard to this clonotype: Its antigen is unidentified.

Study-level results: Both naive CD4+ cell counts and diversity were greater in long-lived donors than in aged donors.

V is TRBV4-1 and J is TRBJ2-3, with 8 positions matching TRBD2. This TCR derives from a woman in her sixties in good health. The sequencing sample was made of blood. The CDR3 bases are TGCGCCAGCAGCCAATCTGGTCCATGGACTAGCAGACCCACAGATACGCAGTATTTT. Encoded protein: CASSQSGPWTSRPTDTQYF.